These 6 T cell receptor beta chains were sequenced from one sample in a study of blood T cell repertoires in COVID-19. The assay was immunoSEQ multiplex PCR, and TCRdb's table has in-frame clones only and misses some. The sample contains tens of thousands of clones, approximately 90% of which appear only once. The sequencing sample was made of peripheral blood. The receptors come from a man aged 80 or over with acute or convalescent COVID-19.

This chain connects TRBV27 to TRBJ2-7; weak D call: TRBD1 (6 bases). The V gene's germline CDR1 is MNHEY and CDR2 SMNVEV (reference sequence). Between the trimmed V and J ends, which lost 0 bases and 5 bases, there was a span of 11 bases. This CDR3 comprises 14 residues. The CDR3 bases are TGTGCCAGCAGTTTATCCCCCGGACAGAACGAGCAGTACTTC. Translating it yields CASSLSPGQNEQYF.

V and J are TRBV10-3 and TRBJ2-1; 14 nucleotides line up with TRBD2. CDR3 length equals 17 residues. Germline V gives CDR1 ENHRY, CDR2 SYGVKD. The ends lost 11 bases at V and 3 bases at J; junction bases unmatched: 12. The chain's CDR3 is CAAEGTSGGSDYNEQFF. Here the CDR3 DNA reads TGTGCCGCTGAGGGGACTAGCGGGGGATCTGACTACAATGAGCAGTTCTTC.

This chain joins TRBV13 and TRBJ2-3, with 10 bases that match TRBD2. Germline lookup yields CDR1 PRHDT and CDR2 FYEKMQ (reference sequence). The trim removed 6 bases at V and 3 bases at J, leaving 9 bases unmatched. The CDR3 is 16 residues long. The CDR3: CASSLAGETRTDTQYF. CDR3 sequence (DNA): TGTGCCAGCAGTCTAGCGGGGGAGACGAGAACAGATACGCAGTATTTT.

This chain connects TRBV3-1 (or the pseudogene TRBV3-2) to TRBJ1-2; D is ambiguous. The CDR3 extends over 16 amino acids. Trimming removed 4 bases from V and 7 bases from J, with 22 bases in between. CDR1 and CDR2 from the germline V gene are LGHDT and YNNKEL (reference sequence). CDR3 in DNA: TGTGCCAGCAGCCTCCCCGCTGGACTATCTGTCAGTGGCTACACCTTC. It translates to CASSLPAGLSVSGYTF.

This chain connects TRBV29-1 to TRBJ1-5; D is uncertain. The germline V gene encodes CDR1 SQVTM and CDR2 ANQGSEA. The CDR3 has 13 amino acids. The V end was cut by 4 bases, the J end by 2 bases, with 9 bases between. CDR3: CSVGWQGNQPQHF. Here the CDR3 DNA reads TGCAGCGTTGGCTGGCAGGGCAATCAGCCCCAGCATTTT.

V gene TRBV30 combines with J gene TRBJ2-1; a possible D gene is TRBD2 (6 bases). The CDR3 consists of 13 residues. V lost 3 bases and J lost 6, with 12 bases in between. Germline V gene lookup returns CDR1 GTSNPN and CDR2 SVGIG (reference sequence). The CDR3 DNA reads TGTGCCTGGAGCCTGGGACTGTCCAATGAGCAGTTCTTC. The encoded protein is CAWSLGLSNEQFF.